This TCR beta chain was observed in a study of blood T cell repertoires in COVID-19. Symptom resolution, clearance, or two negative PCRs marked donors in Cohort 3 as recovered. The CDR3 consists of 15 residues. Germline trimming cut 4 bases from V and 3 bases from J; bases unmatched to any gene: 7. Germline CDR1 reads SGHRS; CDR2 reads YFSETQ. Profiling relied on immunoSEQ multiplex PCR, and the TCRdb table lists in-frame clones only, not all of them. The data contain some 300,000 clones, approximately 88% of them singletons. The receptor's source is a woman aged 25 to 39 who had recovered from COVID-19. V and J are TRBV5-1 and TRBJ2-7, with 10 bases that match TRBD1. The material sequenced was PBMCs or T cells enriched from blood (not recorded which). CDR3 nucleotide sequence: TGCGCCAGCAGCACGTCCCGGGACAGGGGCTACGAGCAGTACTTC. It translates to CASSTSRDRGYEQYF.